Detailed here is one TCR beta chain. Only a few counts were recorded for this clonotype. Its antigen target is currently unknown. Base qualities are not at hand, and no much larger clone is one base apart. CDR1 and CDR2, looked up from the germline V gene, are SGHTA and FQGNSA. The CDR3, cysteine through phenylalanine, is 15 amino acids long. The sequence is cut down to CDR3 DNA, 45 bases in frame from base 1. Unmatched junction bases come to 8, with V trimmed by 5 bases and J by 5 bases. The sequencing machine was an Illumina NovaSeq 6000. cDNA libraries for TCRalpha and TCRbeta were prepared by 5'RACE using constant-segment primers, with sample barcodes and unique molecular identifiers added. Trizol reagent was used to extract RNA from every sample. Libraries were amplified in two PCR steps, with a second sample barcode and Illumina TruSeq adapters added in the second step. Sequencing of the libraries was done on an Illumina NovaSeq, producing 2 x 150 bp paired-end reads. The source study handled its data this way. Reads were demultiplexed and collapsed into UMI-guided consensus sequences with migec v1.2.7. Using mixcr v2.1.11, UMI consensuses were aligned to TRA and TRB V and J templates and then assembled into clonotypes. Clonotypes were classified as expanded or contracted when called significant by both edgeR and NoisET, with noise models trained on biological replicates. For edgeR calls, a false discovery rate-adjusted p below 0.01 and a log2 fold-change threshold of 1 were applied. As an exploratory analysis of dynamics, max-normalized trajectories of the 1000 most abundant clonotypes were examined by PCA with hierarchical clustering. Separately sequenced CD4+ and CD8+ repertoires were used to assign the CD4 or CD8 phenotype of responding clones. The raw public data were reprocessed by TCRdb itself: fastp quality trimming at Q25, MiXCR clonotype calling, in-frame beta chains only. Merged by CDR3 protein, the rows form single entries marked with the most common genes and DNA. The authors' filters were not applied to this entry. This sample has 300,000 to 350,000 distinct CDR3 sequences in its table, and just under 20% of those were observed once. The ten largest clones capture approximately 21% of the sample.

The sample is drawn from a study of T-cell memory formation after mild COVID-19 listed by TCRdb under 2021. Some background on the complete study: Most TCR sequence clusters were specific to one of the two donors. In a couple of donors, T-cell clones that expanded and contracted after mild COVID-19 were tracked by sequencing TCRalpha and TCRbeta repertoires over time. Two young, previously healthy adult volunteers made up the cohort, one male and one female. Broad study findings and their caveats: Some responding clones were found in pre-infection memory, which suggests that pre-existing cross-reactive memory T cells took part in the SARS-CoV-2 response. SARS-CoV-2 specificity was not confirmed for the second-wave clones peaking on day 37. Contracting CD4+ clones turned up mainly in the CM and EM memory subsets, whereas EMRA was where CD8+ clones were enriched. Clones contracting from day 15 to 85 had balanced CD4/CD8 phenotypes, while a second wave expanding from day 15 to 37 was biased towards CD4+. Only a couple of mild cases were covered by the study, and larger cohorts that include severe cases with pre-infection samples were considered necessary.

PBMCs were isolated by Ficoll-Paque density gradient centrifugation. Recombination linked TRBV7-2 to TRBJ1-5; 8 bases in the junction line up with TRBD1. The clonotype was recovered from a man aged 18 to 29 who had mild COVID-19 (a few samples of this study predate the infection). The sample titles of this study are shuffled in the database, so cell type and time point are left out; the donor was told from shared clones. Sequenced: PBMCs or a T cell subset sorted from them (not recorded which). Here is the DNA: TGTGCCAGCAGCATATATCAGGGGGCCGATCAGCCCCAGCATTTT. Its product reads: CASSIYQGADQPQHF.